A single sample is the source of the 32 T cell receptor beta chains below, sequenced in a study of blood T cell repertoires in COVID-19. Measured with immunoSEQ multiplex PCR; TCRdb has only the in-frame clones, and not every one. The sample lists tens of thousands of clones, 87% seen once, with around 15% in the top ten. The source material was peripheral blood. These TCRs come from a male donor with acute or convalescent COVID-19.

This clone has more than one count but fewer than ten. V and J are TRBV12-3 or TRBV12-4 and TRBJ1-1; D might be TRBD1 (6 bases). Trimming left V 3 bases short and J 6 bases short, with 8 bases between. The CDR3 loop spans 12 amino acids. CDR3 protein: CASSFGGPEAFF. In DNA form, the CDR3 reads TGTGCCAGCAGTTTCGGGGGGCCTGAAGCTTTCTTT.

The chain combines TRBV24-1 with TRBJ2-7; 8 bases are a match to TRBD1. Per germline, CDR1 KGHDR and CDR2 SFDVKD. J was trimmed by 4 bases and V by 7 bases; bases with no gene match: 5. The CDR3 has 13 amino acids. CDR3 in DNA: TGTGCCACCAGCCCGACAGGGGCGTACGAGCAGTACTTC. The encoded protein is CATSPTGAYEQYF.

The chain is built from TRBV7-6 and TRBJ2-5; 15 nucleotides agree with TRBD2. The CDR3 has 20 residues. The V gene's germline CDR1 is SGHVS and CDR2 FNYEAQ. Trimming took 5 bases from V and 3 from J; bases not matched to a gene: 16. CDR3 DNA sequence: TGTGCCAGCAGCACCCGGAGTACCGGGACTAGCGGGGGGCCGAAAGAGACCCAGTACTTC. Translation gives CASSTRSTGTSGGPKETQYF.

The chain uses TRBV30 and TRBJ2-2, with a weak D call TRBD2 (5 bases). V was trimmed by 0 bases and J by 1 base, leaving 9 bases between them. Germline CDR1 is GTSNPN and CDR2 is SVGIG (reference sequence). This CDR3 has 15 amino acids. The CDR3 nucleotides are TGTGCCTGGAGTGTACTTGGAGGGAACACCGGGGAGCTGTTTTTT. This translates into CAWSVLGGNTGELFF.

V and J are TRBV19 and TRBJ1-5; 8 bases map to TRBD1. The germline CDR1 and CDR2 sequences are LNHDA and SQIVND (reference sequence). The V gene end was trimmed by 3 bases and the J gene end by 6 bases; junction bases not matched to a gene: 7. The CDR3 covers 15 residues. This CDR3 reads CASSILGQGGQPQHF. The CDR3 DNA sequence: TGTGCCAGTAGTATTCTTGGACAGGGAGGTCAGCCCCAGCATTTT. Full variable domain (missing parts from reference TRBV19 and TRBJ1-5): DGGITQSPKYLFRKEGQNVTLSCEQNLNHDAMYWYRQDPGQGLRLIYYSQIVNDFQKGDIAEGYSVSREKKESFPLTVTSAQKNPTAFYLCASSILGQGGQPQHFGDGTRLSIL.

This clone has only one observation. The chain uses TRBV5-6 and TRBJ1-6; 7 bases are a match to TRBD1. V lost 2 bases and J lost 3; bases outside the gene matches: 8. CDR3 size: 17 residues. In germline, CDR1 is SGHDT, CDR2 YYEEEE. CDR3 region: CASSFDRDSYYNSPLHF. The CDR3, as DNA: TGTGCCAGCAGCTTCGACAGGGACTCTTACTATAATTCACCCCTCCACTTT.

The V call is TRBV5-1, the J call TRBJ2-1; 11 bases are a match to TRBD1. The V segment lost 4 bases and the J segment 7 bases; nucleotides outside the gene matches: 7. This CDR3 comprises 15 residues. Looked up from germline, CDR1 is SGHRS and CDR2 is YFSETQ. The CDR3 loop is CASSRTGGLGNEQFF. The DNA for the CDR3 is TGCGCCAGCAGCCGGACAGGGGGCCTTGGGAATGAGCAGTTCTTC.

The CDR3 is CATSVGAEVGYTF. In nucleotides, the CDR3 is TGTGCCACCAGTGTGGGGGCTGAAGTTGGCTACACCTTC. The gene calls are TRBV24-1 and TRBJ1-2; D is perhaps TRBD1 (6 bases). CDR1 and CDR2 (germline): KGHDR, SFDVKD. The CDR3 extends over 13 amino acids. The V and J ends lost 5 bases and 7 bases respectively, with 13 bases between them.

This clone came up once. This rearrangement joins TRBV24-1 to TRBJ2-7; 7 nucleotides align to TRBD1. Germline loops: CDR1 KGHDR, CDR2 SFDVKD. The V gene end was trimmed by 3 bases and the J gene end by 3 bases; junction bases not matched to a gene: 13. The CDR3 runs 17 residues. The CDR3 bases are TGTGCCACCAGTGATCACCCGACAGGGATGAGTAGCTACGAGCAGTACTTC. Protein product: CATSDHPTGMSSYEQYF.

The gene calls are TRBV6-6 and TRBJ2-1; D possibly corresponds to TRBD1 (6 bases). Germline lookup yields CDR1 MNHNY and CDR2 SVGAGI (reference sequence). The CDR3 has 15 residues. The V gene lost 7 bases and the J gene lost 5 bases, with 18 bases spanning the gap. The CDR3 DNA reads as TGTGCCAGCACTAACAGGGCTAGTGACAACAATGAGCAGTTCTTC. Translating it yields CASTNRASDNNEQFF.

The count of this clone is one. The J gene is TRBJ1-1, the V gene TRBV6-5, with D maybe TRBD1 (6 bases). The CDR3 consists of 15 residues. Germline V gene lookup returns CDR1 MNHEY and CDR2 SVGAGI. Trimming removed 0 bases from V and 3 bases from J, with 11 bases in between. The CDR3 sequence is CASSYSYRVDTEAFF. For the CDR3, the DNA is TGTGCCAGCAGTTACTCGTACAGGGTGGACACTGAAGCTTTCTTT.

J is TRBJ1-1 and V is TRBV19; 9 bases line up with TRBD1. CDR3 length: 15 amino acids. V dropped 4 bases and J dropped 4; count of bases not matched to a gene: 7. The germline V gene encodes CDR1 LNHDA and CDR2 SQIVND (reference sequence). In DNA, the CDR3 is TGTGCCAGTAGTAAGGCGGACAGGGGAGGCACTGAAGCTTTCTTT. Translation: CASSKADRGGTEAFF.

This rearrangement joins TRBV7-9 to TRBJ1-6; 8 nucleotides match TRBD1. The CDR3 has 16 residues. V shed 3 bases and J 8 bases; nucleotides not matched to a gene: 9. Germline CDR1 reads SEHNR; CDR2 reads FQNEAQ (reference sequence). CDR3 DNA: TGTGCCAGCAGCTTCAGGGGGCTGGGCAAGGATTCACCCCTCCACTTT. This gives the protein CASSFRGLGKDSPLHF.

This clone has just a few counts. The CDR3 DNA reads TGTGCCAGCAGCGCCCACATCAACACTGAAGCTTTCTTT. This sequence encodes CASSAHINTEAFF. This chain uses TRBV11-1 with TRBJ1-1; no clear D gene. Germline loops: CDR1 SGHAT, CDR2 FQDESV (reference sequence). Between the trimmed V and J ends, which lost 5 bases and 2 bases, there was a span of 9 bases. CDR3 size: 13 residues.

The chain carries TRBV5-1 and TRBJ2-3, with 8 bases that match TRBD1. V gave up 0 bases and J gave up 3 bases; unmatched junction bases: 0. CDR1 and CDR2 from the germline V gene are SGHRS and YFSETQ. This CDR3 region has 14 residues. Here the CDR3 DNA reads TGCGCCAGCAGCTTGGGGACAGGGACAGATACGCAGTATTTT. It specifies CASSLGTGTDTQYF.

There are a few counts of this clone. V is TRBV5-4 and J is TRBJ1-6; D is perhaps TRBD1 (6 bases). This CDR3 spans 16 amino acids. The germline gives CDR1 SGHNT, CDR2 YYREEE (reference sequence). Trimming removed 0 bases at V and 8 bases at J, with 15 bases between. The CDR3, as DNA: TGTGCCAGCAGCTTGGGAAGCGGGGGGCGCGATTCACCCCTCCACTTT. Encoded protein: CASSLGSGGRDSPLHF.

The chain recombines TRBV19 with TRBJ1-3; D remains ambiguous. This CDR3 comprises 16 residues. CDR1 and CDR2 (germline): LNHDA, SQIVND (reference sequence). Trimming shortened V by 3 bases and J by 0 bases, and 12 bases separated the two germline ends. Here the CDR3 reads CASSMSAGNSGNTIYF. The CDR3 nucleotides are TGTGCCAGTAGTATGTCGGCAGGCAACTCTGGAAACACCATATATTTT.

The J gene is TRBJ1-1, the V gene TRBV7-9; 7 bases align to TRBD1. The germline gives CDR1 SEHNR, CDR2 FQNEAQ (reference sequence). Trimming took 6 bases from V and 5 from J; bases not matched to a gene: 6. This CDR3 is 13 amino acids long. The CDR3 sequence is CASRQGPETEAFF. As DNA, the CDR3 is TGTGCCAGCAGACAGGGGCCAGAGACTGAAGCTTTCTTT.

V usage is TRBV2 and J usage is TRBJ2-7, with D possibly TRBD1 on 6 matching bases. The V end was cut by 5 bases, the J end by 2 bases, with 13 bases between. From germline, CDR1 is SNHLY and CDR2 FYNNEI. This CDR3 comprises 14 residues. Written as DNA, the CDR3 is TGTGCCAGCAGTAGAGGGACAAGGCCCTACGAGCAGTACTTC. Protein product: CASSRGTRPYEQYF.

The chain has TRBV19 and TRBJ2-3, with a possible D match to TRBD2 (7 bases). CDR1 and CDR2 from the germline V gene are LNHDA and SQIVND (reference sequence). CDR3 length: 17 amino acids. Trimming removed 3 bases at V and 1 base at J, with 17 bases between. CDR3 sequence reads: CASSISRGADRTDTQYF. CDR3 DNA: TGTGCCAGTAGTATCTCTCGGGGGGCCGACCGCACAGATACGCAGTATTTT.

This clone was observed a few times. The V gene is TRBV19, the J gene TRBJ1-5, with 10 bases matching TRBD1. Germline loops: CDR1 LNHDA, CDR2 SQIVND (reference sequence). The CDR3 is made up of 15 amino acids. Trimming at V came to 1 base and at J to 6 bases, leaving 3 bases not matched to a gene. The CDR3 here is CASSIGGDRGQPQHF. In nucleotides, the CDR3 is TGTGCCAGTAGTATAGGGGGGGACAGGGGTCAGCCCCAGCATTTT.

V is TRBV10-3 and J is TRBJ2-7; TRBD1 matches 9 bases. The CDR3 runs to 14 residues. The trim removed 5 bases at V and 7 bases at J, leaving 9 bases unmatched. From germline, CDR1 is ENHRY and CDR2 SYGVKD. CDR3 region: CAISQQQGAEEQYF. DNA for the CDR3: TGTGCCATCAGTCAACAACAGGGGGCTGAGGAGCAGTACTTC.

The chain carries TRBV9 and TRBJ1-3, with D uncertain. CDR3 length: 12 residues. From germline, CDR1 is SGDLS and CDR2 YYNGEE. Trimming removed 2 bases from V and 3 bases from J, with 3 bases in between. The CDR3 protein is CASSVYGNTIYF. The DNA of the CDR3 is TGTGCCAGCAGCGTCTATGGAAACACCATATATTTT.

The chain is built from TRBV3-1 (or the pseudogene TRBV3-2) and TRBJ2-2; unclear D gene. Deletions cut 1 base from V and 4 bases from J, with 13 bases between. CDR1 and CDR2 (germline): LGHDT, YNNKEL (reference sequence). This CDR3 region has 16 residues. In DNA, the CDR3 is TGTGCCAGCAGCCAAGTCCACCGAAGGAGCACCGGGGAGCTGTTTTTT. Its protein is CASSQVHRRSTGELFF.

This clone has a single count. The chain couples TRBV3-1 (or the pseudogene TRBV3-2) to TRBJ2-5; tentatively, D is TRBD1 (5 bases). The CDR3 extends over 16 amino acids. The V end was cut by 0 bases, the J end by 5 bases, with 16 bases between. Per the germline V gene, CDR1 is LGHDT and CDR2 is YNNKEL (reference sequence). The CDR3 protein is CASSQEPTVIGETQYF. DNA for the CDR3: TGTGCCAGCAGCCAAGAACCGACAGTAATTGGGGAGACCCAGTACTTC.

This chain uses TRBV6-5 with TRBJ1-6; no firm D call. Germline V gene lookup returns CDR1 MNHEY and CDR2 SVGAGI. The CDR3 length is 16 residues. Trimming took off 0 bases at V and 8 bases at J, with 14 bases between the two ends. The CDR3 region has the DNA TGTGCCAGCAGTTACTCGAGAATCTCGAGCGATTCACCCCTCCACTTT. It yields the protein CASSYSRISSDSPLHF.

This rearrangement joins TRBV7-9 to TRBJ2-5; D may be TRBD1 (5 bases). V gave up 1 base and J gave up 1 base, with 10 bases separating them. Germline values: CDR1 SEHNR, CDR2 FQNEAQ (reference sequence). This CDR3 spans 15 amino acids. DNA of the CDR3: TGTGCCAGCAGCTTAGGACAGACGGCCCAAGAGACCCAGTACTTC. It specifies CASSLGQTAQETQYF.

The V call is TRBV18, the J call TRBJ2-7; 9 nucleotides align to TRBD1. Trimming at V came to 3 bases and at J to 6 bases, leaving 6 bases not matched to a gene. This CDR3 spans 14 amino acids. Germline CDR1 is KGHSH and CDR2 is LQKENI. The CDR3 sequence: CASSPEQGASEQYF. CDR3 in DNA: TGTGCCAGCTCACCCGAACAGGGGGCCTCCGAGCAGTACTTC.

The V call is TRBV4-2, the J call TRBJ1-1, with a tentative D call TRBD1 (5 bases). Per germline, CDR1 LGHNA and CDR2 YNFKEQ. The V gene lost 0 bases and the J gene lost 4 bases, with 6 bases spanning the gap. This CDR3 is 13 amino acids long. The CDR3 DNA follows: TGTGCCAGCAGCCAAGAGGGGGGCACTGAAGCTTTCTTT. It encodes CASSQEGGTEAFF.

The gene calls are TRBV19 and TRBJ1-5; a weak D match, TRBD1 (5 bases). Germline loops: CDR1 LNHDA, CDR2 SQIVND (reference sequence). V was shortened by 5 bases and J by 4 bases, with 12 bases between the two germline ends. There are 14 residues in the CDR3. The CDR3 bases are TGTGCCAGTAGTCAGGACAAGAGTAATCAGCCCCAGCATTTT. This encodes CASSQDKSNQPQHF.

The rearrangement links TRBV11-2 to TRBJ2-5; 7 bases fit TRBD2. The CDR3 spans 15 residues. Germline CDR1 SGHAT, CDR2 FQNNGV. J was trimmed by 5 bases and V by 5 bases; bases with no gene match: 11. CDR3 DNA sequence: TGTGCCAGCAGCGTGCAGGGAGGGTCCGGGGAGACCCAGTACTTC. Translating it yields CASSVQGGSGETQYF.

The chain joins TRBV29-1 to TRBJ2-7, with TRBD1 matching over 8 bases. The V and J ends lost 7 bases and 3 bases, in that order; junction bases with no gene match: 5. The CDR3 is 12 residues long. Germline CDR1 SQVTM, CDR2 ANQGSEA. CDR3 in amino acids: CSARGTGYEQYF. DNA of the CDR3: TGCAGCGCCCGGGGGACAGGCTACGAGCAGTACTTC.